A single sample is the source of the 14 T cell receptor beta chains below, sequenced in a study of radiation and T cells in renal cell carcinoma. Treatment described: treatment-naive control, cytoreductive nephrectomy. Sequencing was performed with immunoSEQ multiplex PCR; in TCRdb, only in-frame clones are kept and a portion is missing. The data show 10,000 to 15,000 clones, less than 75% seen once. This material consisted of tumor tissue, taken from a patient whose treatment was nephrectomy without radiotherapy. The receptors originated from a woman of 80 years or more with renal cell carcinoma.

The chain couples TRBV28 to TRBJ1-5; the match to TRBD1 covers 7 bases. The germline V gene has CDR1 MDHEN and CDR2 SYDVKM. The CDR3 is 16 residues long. After removal of 3 bases from V and 0 bases from J, the junction contained 5 bases not matched to a gene. The CDR3 DNA sequence: TGTGCCAGCAGTTTCTCAGGGGGGATTAGCAATCAGCCCCAGCATTTT. Its translation: CASSFSGGISNQPQHF. The whole variable domain, remainder taken from reference TRBV28 and TRBJ1-5, is DVKVTQSSRYLVKRTGEKVFLECVQDMDHENMFWYRQDPGLGLRLIYFSYDVKMKEKGDIPEGYSVSREKKERFSLILESASTNQTSMYLCASSFSGGISNQPQHFGDGTRLSIL.

The rearrangement joins TRBV5-5 to TRBJ1-3; maybe TRBD1 (6 bases). V shed 3 bases and J shed 2 bases, with 9 bases lying between them. Germline V gene data show CDR1 as SGHKS and CDR2 as YYEKEE (reference sequence). The CDR3 contains 14 residues. The CDR3 loop is CASSWAGAGNTIYF. The CDR3 DNA follows: TGTGCCAGCAGCTGGGCAGGGGCTGGAAACACCATATATTTT.

There are a few counts of this clone. This chain connects TRBV10-3 to TRBJ2-3, with 7 bases matching TRBD1. The germline V gene has CDR1 ENHRY and CDR2 SYGVKD. The CDR3 contains 18 residues. V shed 5 bases and J 0 bases; nucleotides not matched to a gene: 14. The CDR3 DNA follows: TGTGCCATCAGTTTCGGGACAGAAGAAGGGGAAAGCACAGATACGCAGTATTTT. Translated, it gives CAISFGTEEGESTDTQYF.

This sequence joins TRBV6-1 and TRBJ1-1; D possibly corresponds to TRBD1 (5 bases). Trimming stripped 11 bases from V and 4 bases from J, with 14 bases between. Looked up from germline, CDR1 is MNHNS and CDR2 is SASEGT. The CDR3 contains 12 residues. CDR3 protein: CAGQGRSTEAFF. In DNA form, the CDR3 reads TGTGCCGGTCAGGGCCGGAGCACTGAAGCTTTCTTT.

The chain joins TRBV5-1 to TRBJ2-7; 9 positions agree with TRBD1. Germline-derived CDR1 and CDR2 are SGHRS and YFSETQ. Trimming cost V 3 bases and J 4 bases; bases outside gene matches: 11. This CDR3 is built from 16 residues. The CDR3, as DNA: TGCGCCAGCAGCTCCTCCGGGACAGGGTTTTCTTACGAGCAGTACTTC. Translating gives CASSSSGTGFSYEQYF.

J is TRBJ2-1 and V is TRBV5-1; 9 positions agree with TRBD2. V trimming: 2 bases; J trimming: 2 bases; junction bases outside the gene matches: 2. This CDR3 has 15 residues. CDR1 is SGHRS, CDR2 YFSETQ, per germline. CDR3 nucleotide sequence: TGCGCCAGCAGCTTTTTAGCGGGGGCCTACAATGAGCAGTTCTTC. Its translation is CASSFLAGAYNEQFF.

The gene calls are TRBV28 and TRBJ1-5; D possibly corresponds to TRBD1 (6 bases). The CDR3 has 12 amino acids. Germline CDR1 is MDHEN and CDR2 is SYDVKM. Trimming shortened V by 8 bases and J by 4 bases, and 9 bases separated the two germline ends. In nucleotides, the CDR3 is TGTGCCAGCCGAGGGGGTAATCAGCCCCAGCATTTT. This gives the protein CASRGGNQPQHF.

CDR3 amino acids: CASSQKTGTGVPDTQYF. In DNA, the CDR3 is TGCGCCAGCAGCCAAAAGACCGGGACAGGGGTTCCCGATACGCAGTATTTT. The rearrangement uses TRBV4-1 and TRBJ2-3; 10 bases fit TRBD1. Germline V gene sequence: CDR1 MGHRA, CDR2 YSYEKL. The CDR3 runs to 17 residues. V trimming: 2 bases; J trimming: 6 bases; junction bases outside the gene matches: 11.

V and J are TRBV7-9 and TRBJ2-2; D gene ambiguous. Trimming removed 4 bases from V and 6 bases from J, with 6 bases in between. This CDR3 has 12 residues. The germline gives CDR1 SEHNR, CDR2 FQNEAQ (reference sequence). The CDR3 here is CASSSLAGELFF. The CDR3, as DNA: TGTGCCAGCAGCTCCCTCGCCGGGGAGCTGTTTTTT.

The rearrangement joins TRBV19 to TRBJ1-1; weak D call: TRBD1 (6 bases). Trimming took off 4 bases at V and 0 bases at J, with 15 bases between the two ends. The germline V gene has CDR1 LNHDA and CDR2 SQIVND (reference sequence). The CDR3 length is 16 residues. The CDR3 protein is CASSREGGLLNTEAFF. The DNA for the CDR3 is TGTGCCAGTAGTAGGGAAGGGGGGCTCCTGAACACTGAAGCTTTCTTT.

V is TRBV5-1 and J is TRBJ1-5, with 9 bases matching TRBD1. Germline V gene sequence: CDR1 SGHRS, CDR2 YFSETQ. The length of the CDR3 is 14 residues. J was trimmed by 5 bases and V by 1 base; bases with no gene match: 1. CDR3 nucleotides: TGCGCCAGCAGCTTGACAGGGGGCGATCAGCCCCAGCATTTT. It encodes CASSLTGGDQPQHF.

This clone was detected only a few times. The chain has TRBV7-9 and TRBJ2-7, with D possibly called TRBD1 or TRBD2 (6 bases each). Trimming took off 1 base at V and 6 bases at J, with 10 bases between the two ends. Germline V gene data show CDR1 as SEHNR and CDR2 as FQNEAQ (reference sequence). This CDR3 has 13 residues. The DNA for the CDR3 is TGTGCCAGCAGCTTAGTAGGGGGGTCCGAGCAGTACTTC. It yields the protein CASSLVGGSEQYF. Full variable domain (remainder filled in from reference TRBV7-9 and TRBJ2-7): DTGVSQNPRHKITKRGQNVTFRCDPISEHNRLYWYRQTLGQGPEFLTYFQNEAQLEKSRLLSDRFSAERPKGSFSTLEIQRTEQGDSAMYLCASSLVGGSEQYFGPGTRLTVT.

The rearrangement joins TRBV27 to TRBJ1-6, with 9 bases fitting TRBD1. Germline V gene data show CDR1 as MNHEY and CDR2 as SMNVEV (reference sequence). V was pared by 6 bases and J by 0 bases, with 6 bases of the junction left unmatched. The length of the CDR3 is 17 residues. For the CDR3, the DNA is TGTGCCAGCAGGCCGGACAGGGGAAGCTCCTATAATTCACCCCTCCACTTT. The encoded protein is CASRPDRGSSYNSPLHF.

This clone was detected a few times. The rearrangement links TRBV5-1 to TRBJ1-2; D unclear. CDR1 SGHRS and CDR2 YFSETQ come from the germline V gene. V lost 3 bases to trimming and J lost 0 bases, with 12 bases between them. The CDR3 runs 15 residues. This CDR3 is CASSWAGGTNYGYTF. In nucleotides, the CDR3 is TGCGCCAGCAGCTGGGCTGGAGGGACTAACTATGGCTACACCTTC.